The rows below give T cell receptor beta chains drawn from one sample of a study of blood T cell repertoires in COVID-19. The table came from immunoSEQ multiplex PCR; TCRdb's copy has only in-frame clones and leaves some out. Counted here are approximately 350,000 clones, approximately 84% occurring once; the ten biggest clones make up about 3%. What was sequenced was PBMCs or T cells enriched from blood (not recorded which). Source of these receptors: a woman aged 30 to 39 who had recovered from COVID-19. CDR3s include the opening cysteine and the closing phenylalanine or tryptophan. D genes are given only for firm matches. The size field is filled for only some rows; it gives once, few, many or a size class.

>NA|TRBJ1-1|NA|TRBV28
CASSFTEFPRWAFF
TGTGCCAGCAGTTTTACGGAATTTCCGAGGTGGGCTTTCTTT
>NA|TRBJ1-6|NA|TRBV2
CASRSQYNSPLHF
TGTGCCAGCAGATCACAGTATAATTCACCCCTCCACTTT
>NA|TRBJ1-2|NA|TRBV29-1
CSVGKTVWEEGYTF
TGCAGCGTTGGAAAGACAGTGTGGGAGGAAGGCTACACCTTC
>NA|TRBJ1-1|NA|TRBV27
CASSARQILNTEAFF
TGTGCCAGCAGTGCCCGACAGATCCTGAACACTGAAGCTTTCTTT
>TRBD2|TRBJ2-1|NA|TRBV13
CASSFSGGPYNEQFF
TGTGCCAGCAGCTTTAGCGGGGGGCCCTACAATGAGCAGTTCTTC
>NA|TRBJ1-1|NA|TRBV29-1
CSVGGEMNTEAFF
TGCAGCGTGGGGGGAGAAATGAACACTGAAGCTTTCTTT
>TRBD1|TRBJ1-1|NA|TRBV2
CASSDSGTGFGTEAFF
TGTGCCAGCAGTGACTCCGGGACAGGGTTTGGCACTGAAGCTTTCTTT
>NA|TRBJ1-3|NA|TRBV19
CASSYEGSGNTIYF
TGTGCCAGTAGTTACGAGGGCTCTGGAAACACCATATATTTT
>NA|TRBJ1-4|few|TRBV19
CASSMGLGSSTNEKLFF
TGTGCCAGTAGTATGGGGCTGGGTTCGTCAACTAATGAAAAACTGTTTTTT
>NA|TRBJ1-1|NA|TRBV14
CASSQDRSQATEAFF
TGTGCCAGCAGCCAAGATCGTTCCCAGGCGACTGAAGCTTTCTTT
>TRBD1|TRBJ2-7|NA|TRBV7-6
CASSSSPSTGSSYEQYF
TGTGCCAGCAGCTCAAGTCCGTCGACAGGGAGCTCCTACGAGCAGTACTTC
>TRBD2|TRBJ2-3|NA|TRBV11-2
CASSRTSGILTDTQYF
TGTGCCAGCAGCCGGACTAGCGGGATACTCACAGATACGCAGTATTTT
>TRBD2|TRBJ2-5|once|TRBV28
CASSQQRGPPETQYF
TGTGCCAGCAGCCAACAGCGGGGACCTCCAGAGACCCAGTACTTC
>NA|TRBJ1-5|once|TRBV10-3
CATATGLNQPQHF
TGTGCCACCGCGACAGGTTTAAATCAGCCCCAGCATTTT
>NA|TRBJ2-7|NA|TRBV6-5
CASSSIYEQYF
TGTGCCAGCAGTAGCATCTACGAGCAGTACTTC
>TRBD2|TRBJ2-7|NA|TRBV14
CASSLEREPYEQYF
TGTGCCAGCAGTCTCGAGCGGGAGCCCTACGAGCAGTACTTC
>NA|TRBJ2-5|NA|TRBV6-5
CASSFGTAGLGETQYF
TGTGCCAGCAGTTTTGGTACGGCGGGGTTAGGCGAGACCCAGTACTTC
>NA|TRBJ2-5|NA|TRBV5-1
CASSLDGWETQYF
TGCGCCAGCAGCTTGGACGGGTGGGAGACCCAGTACTTC
>TRBD2|TRBJ2-3|NA|TRBV7-9
CASSLGSGSGTDTQYF
TGTGCCAGCAGCTTGGGGAGCGGGAGTGGCACAGATACGCAGTATTTT
>NA|TRBJ2-2|NA|TRBV7-7
CASSFGAGTNTGELFF
TGTGCTAGCAGCTTTGGGGCGGGAACGAACACCGGGGAGCTGTTTTTT
>TRBD2|TRBJ2-2|NA|TRBV5-4
CASSLASGRANTGELFF
TGTGCCAGCAGCTTGGCTAGCGGGAGGGCGAACACCGGGGAGCTGTTTTTT
>TRBD1|TRBJ1-1|NA|TRBV28
CASSAPYYRGVGTEAFF
TGTGCCAGCAGTGCACCCTACTACAGGGGTGTGGGGACTGAAGCTTTCTTT
>NA|TRBJ2-2|NA|TRBV3-1/TRBV3-2
CASSQELREYTGELFF
TGTGCCAGCAGCCAAGAACTACGGGAATACACCGGGGAGCTGTTTTTT
>NA|TRBJ1-2|NA|TRBV27
CASGSGSNYGYTF
TGTGCCAGCGGCTCCGGGTCTAACTATGGCTACACCTTC
>TRBD1|TRBJ2-7|few|TRBV29-1
CSVQDRGQGGGYEQYF
TGCAGCGTCCAAGACAGGGGGCAAGGGGGAGGGTACGAGCAGTACTTC
>NA|TRBJ2-2|NA|TRBV6-5
CASSYFGRANTGELFF
TGTGCCAGCAGTTACTTTGGGAGAGCGAACACCGGGGAGCTGTTTTTT
>NA|TRBJ1-6|few|TRBV28
CASSWTVSPLHF
TGTGCCAGCAGTTGGACAGTTTCACCCCTCCACTTT
>NA|TRBJ2-7|NA|TRBV5-1
CASSGGTPALYEQYF
TGCGCCAGCAGCGGGGGGACTCCAGCCCTCTACGAGCAGTACTTC
>NA|TRBJ1-2|NA|TRBV18
CASSLDSAVLYGYTF
TGTGCCAGCTCCCTGGACAGCGCCGTTCTCTATGGCTACACCTTC
>NA|TRBJ1-6|NA|TRBV19
CASSLLGSPLHF
TGTGCCAGTAGTCTTCTGGGCTCACCCCTCCACTTT
>NA|TRBJ1-3|NA|TRBV24-1
CATSDGGLSGNTIYF
TGTGCCACCAGTGACGGGGGTCTCTCTGGAAACACCATATATTTT
>TRBD1|TRBJ1-2|NA|TRBV2
CASSKAGGESGYTF
TGTGCCAGCTCGAAGGCAGGGGGCGAAAGTGGCTACACCTTC
>NA|TRBJ1-2|NA|TRBV27
CASSQGLGGYTF
TGTGCCAGCTCGCAGGGGTTAGGTGGCTACACCTTC
>NA|TRBJ1-4|NA|TRBV12-5
CASAGGEKLFF
TGTGCTAGTGCCGGGGGGGAAAAACTGTTTTTT
>NA|TRBJ1-1|few|TRBV1
CTSSQDPRVGFRTEAFF
TGCACCAGCAGCCAAGATCCCAGGGTAGGGTTTAGAACTGAAGCTTTCTTT
>TRBD2|TRBJ2-1|NA|TRBV3-1/TRBV3-2
CASSQEYERGGNEQFF
TGTGCCAGCAGCCAAGAGTACGAGCGGGGGGGCAATGAGCAGTTCTTC
>TRBD2|TRBJ2-1|NA|TRBV7-9
CASSFGLAGRSSYNEQFF
TGTGCCAGCAGCTTTGGACTAGCGGGTCGCAGCTCCTACAATGAGCAGTTCTTC
>TRBD2|TRBJ2-2|NA|TRBV6-5
CASTLAGGNTGELFF
TGTGCCAGCACCTTAGCGGGGGGGAACACCGGGGAGCTGTTTTTT
>TRBD1|TRBJ1-5|once|TRBV28
CATKVDRAEPQHF
TGTGCCACGAAAGTGGACAGGGCGGAGCCCCAGCATTTT
>TRBD2|TRBJ2-3|NA|TRBV29-1
CSVLSGRATDTQYF
TGCAGCGTCCTTAGCGGGAGGGCTACAGATACGCAGTATTTT
>NA|TRBJ1-4|NA|TRBV2
CASSARVGNEKLFF
TGTGCCAGCAGTGCCAGGGTCGGTAATGAAAAACTGTTTTTT
>TRBD1|TRBJ1-1|NA|TRBV11-2
CASSQGGTEAFF
TGTGCCAGCAGCCAGGGGGGAACTGAAGCTTTCTTT
>NA|TRBJ1-1|NA|TRBV20-1
CSARGNTEAFF
TGCAGTGCCCGGGGGAACACTGAAGCTTTCTTT
>NA|TRBJ1-5|NA|TRBV5-6
CASSPTGKQPQHF
TGTGCCAGCAGCCCAACAGGGAAACAGCCCCAGCATTTT
>NA|TRBJ2-7|NA|TRBV6-4
CASSDSKAAKPPAYF
TGTGCCAGCAGTGACTCGAAAGCGGCTAAGCCCCCAGCGTACTTC
>TRBD1|TRBJ2-7|NA|TRBV11-2
CASSLAGTGVYEQYF
TGTGCCAGCAGCTTAGCTGGGACAGGAGTTTACGAGCAGTACTTC
>NA|TRBJ2-7|NA|TRBV10-3
CAISSTDQSSYEQYF
TGTGCCATCAGCTCGACTGACCAGAGCTCCTACGAGCAGTACTTC
>NA|TRBJ2-2|NA|TRBV7-3
CASSLSLGPGELFF
TGTGCCAGCAGCTTAAGCCTTGGCCCCGGGGAGCTGTTTTTT
>NA|TRBJ2-5|NA|TRBV12-3/TRBV12-4
CASSPSGGETQYF
TGTGCCAGCAGTCCCAGCGGAGGAGAGACCCAGTACTTC